This TCR beta chain is drawn from a study of blood T cell repertoires in COVID-19. Study in general: Sites across the United States, Italy and Spain contributed samples from acute and convalescent COVID-19. Sources were T cells, B-cell-depleted T cells, or PBMCs; the material itself was cDNA or gDNA.

In the original workflow: Estimation of nucleated cell counts was performed using reference gene primer amplification. Sequencing was performed with immunoSEQ multiplex PCR; in TCRdb, only in-frame clones are kept and a portion is missing. The D gene and trimming were derived from the DNA, and the V and J assignments and clone size from that table. Among approximately 49,000 clones listed, 87% were seen once. The V end was cut by 5 bases, the J end by 4 bases, with 14 bases between. CDR1 is ENHRY and CDR2 is SYGVKD in the germline V gene. This CDR3 comprises 14 residues. The V call is TRBV10-3, the J call TRBJ1-1; D is unresolved. Source material: peripheral blood. The TCR originated in a man aged 50 to 59 with acute or convalescent COVID-19. The CDR3 nucleotides are TGTGCCATCAGTCCCTGGGGAGATGTCACTGAAGCTTTCTTT. Translation: CAISPWGDVTEAFF.